A single T cell receptor (beta chain) is shown here with its context. Original methodology: Amplification with reference gene primers provided the estimates of nucleated cell counts. Generated by immunoSEQ multiplex PCR, the TCRdb table keeps only in-frame clones and is missing some. The V and J calls and clone size are taken from that table; D and trimming were inferred from the DNA. The sample holds approximately 110,000 clones, 80% to 90% seen once. This sample stems from a study of blood T cell repertoires in COVID-19. Study overall: T cells, B-cell-depleted T cells, or PBMCs supplied cDNA or gDNA.

The germline V and J ends were trimmed by 5 bases and 8 bases, with 15 bases remaining between them. This CDR3 spans 13 amino acids. Germline lookup yields CDR1 SGHTA and CDR2 FQGTGA. The sequencing input was peripheral blood. The rearrangement links TRBV7-3 to TRBJ1-1; maybe TRBD1 (5 bases). This TCR was sampled from a woman aged 45-65 years with active or convalescent COVID-19. The CDR3 spells CASSPQQGVEAFF. CDR3 DNA: TGTGCCAGCAGCCCCCAGCAGGGCGTAGAAGCTTTCTTT.